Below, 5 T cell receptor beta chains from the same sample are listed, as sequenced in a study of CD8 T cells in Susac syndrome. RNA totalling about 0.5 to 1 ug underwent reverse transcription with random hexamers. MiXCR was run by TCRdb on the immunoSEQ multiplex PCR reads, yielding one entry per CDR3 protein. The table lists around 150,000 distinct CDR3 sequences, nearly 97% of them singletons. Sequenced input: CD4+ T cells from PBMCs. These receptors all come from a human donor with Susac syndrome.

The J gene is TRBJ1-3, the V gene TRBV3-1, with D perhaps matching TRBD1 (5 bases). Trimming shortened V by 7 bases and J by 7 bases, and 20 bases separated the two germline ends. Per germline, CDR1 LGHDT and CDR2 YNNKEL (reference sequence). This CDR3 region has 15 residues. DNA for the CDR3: TGTGCCAGCACGACCAGGACACAGTCGCGGAACACCATATATTTT. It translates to CASTTRTQSRNTIYF.

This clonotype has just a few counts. CDR3 protein: CASSLVPQPQHF. CDR3 coding DNA: TGTGCCAGCAGTTTGGTCCCGCAGCCCCAGCATTTT. The gene calls are TRBV6-2 or TRBV6-3 and TRBJ1-5; D is unclear. Trimming left V 4 bases short and J 7 bases short, with 8 bases between. CDR3 length: 12 residues. Germline lookup yields CDR1 MNHEY and CDR2 SVGEGT.

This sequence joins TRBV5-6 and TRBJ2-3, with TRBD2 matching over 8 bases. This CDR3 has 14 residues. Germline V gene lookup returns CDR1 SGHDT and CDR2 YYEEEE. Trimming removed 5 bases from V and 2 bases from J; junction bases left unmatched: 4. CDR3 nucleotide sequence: TGTGCCAGCAGTAAGCGGGGGCACACAGATACGCAGTATTTT. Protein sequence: CASSKRGHTDTQYF.

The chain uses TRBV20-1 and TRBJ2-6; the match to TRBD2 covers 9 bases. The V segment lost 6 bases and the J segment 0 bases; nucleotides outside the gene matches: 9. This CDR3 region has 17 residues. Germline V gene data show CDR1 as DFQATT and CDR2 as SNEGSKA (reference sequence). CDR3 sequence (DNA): TGCAGTGCACGGGGCCTAGCGGGGAGCTCTGGGGCCAACGTCCTGACTTTC. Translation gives CSARGLAGSSGANVLTF.

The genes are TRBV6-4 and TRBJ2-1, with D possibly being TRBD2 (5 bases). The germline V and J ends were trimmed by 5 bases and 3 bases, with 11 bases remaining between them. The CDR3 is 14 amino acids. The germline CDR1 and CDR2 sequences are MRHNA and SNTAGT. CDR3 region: CASSPTGNYNEQFF. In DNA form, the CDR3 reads TGTGCCAGCAGTCCAACCGGGAACTACAATGAGCAGTTCTTC.